This T cell receptor beta chain was sequenced in a study of shared clonotypes between healthy human individuals. Sequencing was performed with immunoSEQ multiplex PCR; in TCRdb, only in-frame clones are kept and a portion is missing. The repertoire holds some 690,000 clones, with 90% as singletons. The material sequenced was memory CD8+ T cells from PBMCs. Subset indicated: CD45RO+ cells pooled with CCR7-negative TemRA cells. The sequence derives from a young man in good health. Some clones in this sample may be carry-over from other donors' samples.

CDR3 residues: CASSEVLAGDYEQYF. DNA for the CDR3: TGTGCCAGCAGTGAAGTGCTAGCGGGAGATTACGAGCAGTACTTC. This chain connects TRBV6-1 to TRBJ2-7, with 10 bases matching TRBD2. V was clipped by 1 base and J by 4 bases; unmatched bases: 4. Germline values: CDR1 MNHNS, CDR2 SASEGT. The CDR3 has 15 residues.